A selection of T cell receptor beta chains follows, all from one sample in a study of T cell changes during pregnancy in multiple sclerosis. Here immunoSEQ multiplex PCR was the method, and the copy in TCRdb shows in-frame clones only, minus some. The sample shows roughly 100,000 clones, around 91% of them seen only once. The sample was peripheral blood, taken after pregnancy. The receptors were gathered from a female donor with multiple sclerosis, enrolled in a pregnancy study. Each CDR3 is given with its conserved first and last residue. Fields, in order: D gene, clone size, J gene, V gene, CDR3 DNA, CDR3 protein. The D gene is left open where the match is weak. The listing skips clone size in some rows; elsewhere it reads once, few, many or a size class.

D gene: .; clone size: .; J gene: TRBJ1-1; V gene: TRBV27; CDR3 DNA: TGTGCCAGCAGTTCCCTCGGGGATGACACTGAAGCTTTCTTT; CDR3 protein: CASSSLGDDTEAFF
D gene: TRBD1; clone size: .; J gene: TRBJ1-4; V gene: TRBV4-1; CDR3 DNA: TGCGCCAGCAGCACAACCGGGACAGGCAATGAAAAACTGTTTTTT; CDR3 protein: CASSTTGTGNEKLFF
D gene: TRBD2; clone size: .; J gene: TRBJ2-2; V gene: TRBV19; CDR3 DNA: TGTGCCAGTAGGCGCGGGGGGGCTTCCGGGGAGCTGTTTTTT; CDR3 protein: CASRRGGASGELFF
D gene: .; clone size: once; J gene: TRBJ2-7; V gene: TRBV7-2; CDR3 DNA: TGTGCCAGCAGCCCCAGGGGTTTCAGGACTCCCTACGAGCAGTACTTC; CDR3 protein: CASSPRGFRTPYEQYF
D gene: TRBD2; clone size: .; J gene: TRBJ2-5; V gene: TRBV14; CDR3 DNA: TGTGCCAGCAGCCCCCGAAGGACTAGTGGGTCGAAGGAGACCCAGTACTTC; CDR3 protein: CASSPRRTSGSKETQYF
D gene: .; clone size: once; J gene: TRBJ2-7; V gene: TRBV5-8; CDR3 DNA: TGTGCCAGCAGCTTGGCCCAGGGTACGGGCTACGAGCAGTACTTC; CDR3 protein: CASSLAQGTGYEQYF
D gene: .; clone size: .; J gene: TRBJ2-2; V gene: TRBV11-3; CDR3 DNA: TGTGCCAGCAGCTTGGCCGGGACAACGAACACCGGGGAGCTGTTTTTT; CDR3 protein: CASSLAGTTNTGELFF
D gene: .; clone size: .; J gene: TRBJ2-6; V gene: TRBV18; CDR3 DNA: TGTGCCAGCTCACCACTTCGGGGGACGACGGGGGCCAACGTCCTGACTTTC; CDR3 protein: CASSPLRGTTGANVLTF
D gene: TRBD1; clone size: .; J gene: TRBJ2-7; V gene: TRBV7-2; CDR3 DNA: TGTGCCAGCAGCTTAGCAGGACAGGGGCGAATCTACGAGCAGTACTTC; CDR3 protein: CASSLAGQGRIYEQYF
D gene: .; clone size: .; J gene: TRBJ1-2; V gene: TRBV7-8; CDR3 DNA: TGTGCCAGCAGCCCCCGAGTCGTCTATGGCTACACCTTC; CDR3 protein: CASSPRVVYGYTF
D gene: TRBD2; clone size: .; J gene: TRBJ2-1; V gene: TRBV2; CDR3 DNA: TGTGCCAGCAGTGAATACGGAGCGGGAGCCAGCAATGAGCAGTTCTTC; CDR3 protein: CASSEYGAGASNEQFF
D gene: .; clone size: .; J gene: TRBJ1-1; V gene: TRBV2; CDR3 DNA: TGTGCCAGCAGGCAGGGACAATTCTTT; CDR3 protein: CASRQGQFF
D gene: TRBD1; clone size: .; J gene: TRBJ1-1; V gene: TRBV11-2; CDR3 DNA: TGTGCCAGCAGCCAAGGACAGGGAGGAAGGGGGGCTTTCTTT; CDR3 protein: CASSQGQGGRGAFF
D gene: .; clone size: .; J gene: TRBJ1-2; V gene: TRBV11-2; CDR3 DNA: TGTGCCAGCAGCTTAGGTTGGACAGAACGCTATGGCTACACCTTC; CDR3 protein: CASSLGWTERYGYTF
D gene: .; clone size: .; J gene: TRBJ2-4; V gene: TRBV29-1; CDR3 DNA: TGCAGCGTTGACCTAGGAGCCAAAAACATTCAGTACTTC; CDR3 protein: CSVDLGAKNIQYF
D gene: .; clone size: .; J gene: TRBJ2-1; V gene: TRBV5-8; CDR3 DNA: TGTGCCAGCACCCTCCCGAGGGTGGAGGATGAGCAGTTCTTC; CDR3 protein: CASTLPRVEDEQFF
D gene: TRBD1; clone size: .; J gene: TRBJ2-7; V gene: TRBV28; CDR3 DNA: TGTGCCAGCAGTTTAGGGCAGGGGGTTAGCGAGCAGTACTTC; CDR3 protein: CASSLGQGVSEQYF
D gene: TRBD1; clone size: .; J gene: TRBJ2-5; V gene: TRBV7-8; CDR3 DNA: TGTGCCAGCAGCTTAGATGGGACAGGGGGAGAGACCCAGTACTTC; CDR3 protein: CASSLDGTGGETQYF
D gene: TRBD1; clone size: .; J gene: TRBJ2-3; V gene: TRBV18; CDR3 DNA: TGTGCCAGCTCACCGGTTTTGACAGGGTGGACAGATACGCAGTATTTT; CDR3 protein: CASSPVLTGWTDTQYF
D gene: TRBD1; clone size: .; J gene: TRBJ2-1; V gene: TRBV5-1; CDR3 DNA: TGCGCCAGCAGCCTGGGGACAGGCTCCTACAATGAGCAGTTCTTC; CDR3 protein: CASSLGTGSYNEQFF
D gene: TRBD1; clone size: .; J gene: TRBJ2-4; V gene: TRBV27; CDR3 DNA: TGTGCCAGCAGTTTATACCGGGACAGGGGGGATAAAGGCAAAAACATTCAGTACTTC; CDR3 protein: CASSLYRDRGDKGKNIQYF
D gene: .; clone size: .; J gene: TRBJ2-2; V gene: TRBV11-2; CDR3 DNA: TGTGCCAGCAGCTGGGACACTACCGGGGAGCTGTTTTTT; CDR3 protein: CASSWDTTGELFF